The 24 T cell receptor beta chains given below trace back to one sample, sequenced in a study of control samples from healthy donors and cancer patients. Clones were sequenced by immunoSEQ multiplex PCR, and TCRdb holds only the in-frame ones, with some missing. The data hold 100,000 to 150,000 clones, with roughly 92% observed a single time. The sample consisted of blood. These receptors were obtained from a man younger than 35 in good health.

This chain links TRBV4-1 with TRBJ2-7; unclear D gene. V was trimmed by 0 bases and J by 4 bases, leaving 13 bases between them. Germline V CDR1 and CDR2: MGHRA, YSYEKL. The CDR3 contains 15 residues. The CDR3 sequence: CASSQDGGSPYEQYF. The DNA for the CDR3 is TGCGCCAGCAGCCAAGATGGTGGTAGTCCATACGAGCAGTACTTC.

V and J are TRBV3-1 (or the pseudogene TRBV3-2) and TRBJ1-3, with D possibly being TRBD1 (6 bases). The length of the CDR3 is 15 residues. The germline gives CDR1 LGHDT, CDR2 YNNKEL (reference sequence). The V end was cut by 3 bases, the J end by 0 bases, with 9 bases between. This CDR3 is CASSHGQSSGNTIYF. In DNA form, the CDR3 reads TGTGCCAGCAGCCACGGACAGAGCTCTGGAAACACCATATATTTT.

This chain joins TRBV7-9 and TRBJ1-2, with a weak D call TRBD1 (6 bases). The CDR3 length is 16 residues. Deletions cut 5 bases from V and 0 bases from J, with 16 bases between. Germline V gene data show CDR1 as SEHNR and CDR2 as FQNEAQ (reference sequence). CDR3 sequence (DNA): TGTGCCAGCAGCCACCTGGGCAGGGGAGCTAACTATGGCTACACCTTC. Translated, it gives CASSHLGRGANYGYTF.

The V call is TRBV5-1, the J call TRBJ2-7; D is possibly TRBD1 (5 bases). Germline CDR1 SGHRS, CDR2 YFSETQ. Trimming took off 0 bases at V and 3 bases at J, with 16 bases between the two ends. This CDR3 is 16 amino acids long. CDR3 sequence: CASSLGQLKGGYEQYF. The CDR3 nucleotides read TGCGCCAGCAGCTTGGGACAGCTAAAGGGTGGCTACGAGCAGTACTTC.

V usage is TRBV7-9 and J usage is TRBJ1-3; TRBD1 might be the D (5 bases). Germline CDR1 SEHNR, CDR2 FQNEAQ (reference sequence). The ends were cut back, 3 bases at V and 0 bases at J, with 12 bases in the middle. The CDR3 contains 16 residues. As DNA, the CDR3 is TGTGCCAGCAGCTTCTCTTCAGGGAGCTCTGGAAACACCATATATTTT. Its protein product is CASSFSSGSSGNTIYF.

The J gene is TRBJ2-1, the V gene TRBV4-2; 8 nucleotides match TRBD2. With 1 base clipped from V and 0 bases from J, the junction kept 11 bases outside the gene matches. This CDR3 region has 19 residues. Germline assignment: CDR1 LGHNA and CDR2 YNFKEQ. This CDR3 reads CASSQGTTLAGISYNEQFF. In DNA, the CDR3 is TGTGCCAGCAGCCAAGGAACTACATTAGCGGGGATCTCCTACAATGAGCAGTTCTTC.

This clone appeared once. V usage is TRBV27 and J usage is TRBJ2-7; possibly TRBD1 or TRBD2 for D (6 bases each). Germline CDR1 reads MNHEY; CDR2 reads SMNVEV (reference sequence). The CDR3 sequence is 13 residues long. V was cut by 5 bases and J by 7 bases, with 15 bases left in between. CDR3 DNA: TGTGCCAGCAGTCCCCAAGGGGGGTATGAGCAGTACTTC. This encodes CASSPQGGYEQYF.

The V call is TRBV6-5, the J call TRBJ1-6, with 9 positions matching TRBD1. V lost 4 bases, J lost 4 bases, and 5 bases stayed unmatched. CDR3 size: 16 residues. Germline V gene data show CDR1 as MNHEY and CDR2 as SVGAGI. The CDR3 DNA sequence: TGTGCCAGCAGTTCTTTAGGGACAGGGTATAATTCACCCCTCCACTTT. Protein sequence: CASSSLGTGYNSPLHF.

The genes are TRBV9 and TRBJ2-2; TRBD2 matches at 12 bases. Germline V lookup: CDR1 SGDLS, CDR2 YYNGEE. Trimming took 5 bases from V and 4 from J; bases not matched to a gene: 3. The CDR3 is made up of 15 amino acids. The CDR3 sequence: CASRGGLAGTGELFF. DNA of the CDR3: TGTGCCAGCAGGGGGGGACTAGCGGGCACCGGGGAGCTGTTTTTT.

The chain carries TRBV28 and TRBJ1-5, with D perhaps matching TRBD1 (6 bases). CDR3 size: 12 residues. Per germline, CDR1 MDHEN and CDR2 SYDVKM. CDR3 region: CSARDINQPQHF. The CDR3 bases are TGTAGTGCAAGGGACATCAATCAGCCCCAGCATTTT.

Remarks on this clone: Distinct nucleotide sequences in the sample also encode this CDR3. The rearrangement links TRBV6-5 to TRBJ1-1; no clear D. CDR1 and CDR2 from the germline V gene are MNHEY and SVGAGI. The CDR3 is 13 residues long. Trimming left V 0 bases short and J 2 bases short, with 4 bases between. CDR3 in DNA: TGTGCCAGCAGTTACTCAACAAACACTGAAGCTTTCTTT. Amino acids: CASSYSTNTEAFF.

The chain combines TRBV12-1 with TRBJ2-3; the table's D gene call, TRBD2, was not cross checked with the DNA. TRBV12-1 is an annotated pseudogene. The CDR3 extends over 11 amino acids. The CDR3: CASSLPGGSVF. The CDR3 DNA sequence: TGTGCCAGCAGCTTACCGGGGGGCTCTGTATTT.

The genes are TRBV5-5 and TRBJ1-2, with 8 bases aligning to TRBD1. V lost 0 bases to trimming and J lost 1 base; unmatched junction nucleotides: 5. Germline V gene data show CDR1 as SGHKS and CDR2 as YYEKEE (reference sequence). This CDR3 is built from 16 residues. CDR3: CASSLEGTGLNYGYTF. CDR3 DNA: TGTGCCAGCAGCTTGGAAGGGACAGGACTTAACTATGGCTACACCTTC.

The V call is TRBV4-1, the J call TRBJ1-4; unclear D gene. CDR1 and CDR2 from the germline V gene are MGHRA and YSYEKL. The CDR3 runs to 12 residues. The germline V and J ends were trimmed by 0 bases and 7 bases, with 3 bases remaining between them. The CDR3 sequence is CASSQDTEKLFF. The CDR3 coding sequence is TGCGCCAGCAGCCAAGATACTGAAAAACTGTTTTTT.

The chain recombines TRBV9 with TRBJ2-3; 9 nucleotides match TRBD1. This CDR3 is 17 amino acids long. Losses at the gene ends were 3 bases for V and 7 bases for J; bases not matched to a gene: 15. Looked up from germline, CDR1 is SGDLS and CDR2 is YYNGEE. The CDR3 DNA is TGTGCCAGCAGCGGCGGGACAGGGCCTGTCCCCTCTAATACGCAGTATTTT. It specifies CASSGGTGPVPSNTQYF.

This clone was detected once. The gene calls are TRBV29-1 and TRBJ1-1, with 7 bases that match TRBD1. The CDR3 consists of 14 residues. Germline loops: CDR1 SQVTM, CDR2 ANQGSEA. Trimming took 6 bases from V and 1 from J; bases not matched to a gene: 8. In nucleotides, the CDR3 is TGCAGCGTCATTAAGGGGGCCGGGAACACTGAAGCTTTCTTT. This encodes CSVIKGAGNTEAFF.

The V and J genes are TRBV6-4 and TRBJ2-5, with D unclear. CDR3 length: 14 amino acids. From germline, CDR1 is MRHNA and CDR2 SNTAGT. The germline V and J ends were trimmed by 3 bases and 5 bases, with 13 bases remaining between them. The CDR3 region has the DNA TGTGCCAGCAGTGATTGCCCCCGTACGGAGACCCAGTACTTC. This encodes CASSDCPRTETQYF.

This clone was counted a few times. J is TRBJ2-1 and V is TRBV29-1; D is perhaps TRBD2 (6 bases). The CDR3 loop spans 12 amino acids. Looked up from germline, CDR1 is SQVTM and CDR2 is ANQGSEA. V shed 3 bases and J shed 7 bases, with 10 bases lying between them. This chain's CDR3 is CSVDPGRNEQFF. The CDR3 region has the DNA TGCAGCGTTGACCCAGGGAGGAATGAGCAGTTCTTC.

In its sample, this clone was seen once. The V and J genes are TRBV7-9 and TRBJ2-3, with no clear D. Germline values: CDR1 SEHNR, CDR2 FQNEAQ (reference sequence). Trimming shortened V by 2 bases and J by 1 base, and 10 bases separated the two germline ends. This CDR3 contains 15 residues. As DNA, the CDR3 is TGTGCCAGCAGCTTACAAGGTCAGGGCACAGATACGCAGTATTTT. It translates to CASSLQGQGTDTQYF.

The chain is built from TRBV27 and TRBJ2-7; 12 nucleotides match TRBD1. Looked up from germline, CDR1 is MNHEY and CDR2 is SMNVEV (reference sequence). J was trimmed by 2 bases and V by 8 bases; bases with no gene match: 10. This CDR3 comprises 16 residues. CDR3 in amino acids: CASAPWGTGGPYEQYF. The CDR3 nucleotides are TGTGCCAGCGCCCCGTGGGGGACAGGGGGCCCCTACGAGCAGTACTTC.

This clone was observed once. The chain links TRBV4-1 to TRBJ1-2, with TRBD1 as a possible D gene (6 bases). V was cut by 3 bases and J by 5 bases, with 16 bases left in between. This CDR3 has 15 amino acids. The V gene's germline CDR1 is MGHRA and CDR2 YSYEKL. This CDR3 reads CASSQGATPAYGYTF. The CDR3 DNA reads TGCGCCAGCAGCCAGGGGGCGACTCCAGCATATGGCTACACCTTC.

In nucleotides, the CDR3 is TGTGCCAGCAGCAGACTGGGGAGGACCCCTCATCATAGCAATCAGCCCCAGCATTTT. It encodes CASSRLGRTPHHSNQPQHF. The rearrangement joins TRBV21-1 to TRBJ1-5. TRBV21-1 is a pseudogene locus. The CDR3 sequence is 19 residues long.

In nucleotides, the CDR3 is TGTGCCAGCAAATACGGGGCGCTCACTGAAGCTTTCTTT. Translating gives CASKYGALTEAFF. The chain couples TRBV14 to TRBJ1-1, with a possible D match to TRBD1 (5 bases). Germline assignment: CDR1 SGHDN and CDR2 FVKESK. V dropped 7 bases and J dropped 4 bases, with 13 bases sitting between them. This CDR3 region has 13 residues.

The J gene is TRBJ1-6, the V gene TRBV6-6; no definite D call. V gave up 2 bases and J gave up 5 bases, with 10 bases separating them. From germline, CDR1 is MNHNY and CDR2 SVGAGI (reference sequence). The CDR3 runs 15 residues. DNA for the CDR3: TGTGCCAGCAGTTACAATACTAGGGATAATTCACCCCTCCACTTT. This sequence encodes CASSYNTRDNSPLHF.